The sequence of this T cell receptor beta chain was determined in a study of T cells in Graves' hyperthyroidism and ophthalmopathy. Whole-study results and caveats: The model forecast ophthalmopathy, anticipating it by a median roughly 6 months before onset.

TCR beta CDR3 regions were amplified from RNA transcripts. HTBI primers were the set used in a first-round RT-PCR of the TCR CDR3. TCRdb re-called the multiplex PCR reads with MiXCR, one entry per CDR3 protein. This table has roughly 740,000 distinct CDR3 sequences, about a sixth appearing once. This clonotype came up a few times. Antigen: not known. The CDR3 runs to 16 residues. Trimming shortened V by 6 bases and J by 3 bases, and 17 bases separated the two germline ends. Germline V gene lookup returns CDR1 MNHEY and CDR2 SVGEGT. The chain combines TRBV6-2 or TRBV6-3 with TRBJ2-2; the D gene is possibly TRBD2 (6 bases). The source is a man between 18 and 35 years old with Graves' hyperthyroidism. Sequences were obtained from blood. This chain's CDR3 is CASSAGIADYTGELFF. CDR3 nucleotides: TGTGCCAGCAGCGCCGGCATAGCGGATTACACCGGGGAGCTGTTTTTT.